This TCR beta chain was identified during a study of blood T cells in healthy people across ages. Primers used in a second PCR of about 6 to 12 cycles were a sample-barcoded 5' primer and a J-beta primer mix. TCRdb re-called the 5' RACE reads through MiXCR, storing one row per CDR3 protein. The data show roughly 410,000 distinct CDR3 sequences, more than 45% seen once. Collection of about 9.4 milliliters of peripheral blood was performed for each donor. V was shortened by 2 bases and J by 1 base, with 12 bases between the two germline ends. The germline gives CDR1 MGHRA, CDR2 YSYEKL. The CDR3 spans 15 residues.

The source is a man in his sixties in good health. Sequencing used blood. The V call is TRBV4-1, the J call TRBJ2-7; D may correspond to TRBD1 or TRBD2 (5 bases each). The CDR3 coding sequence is TGCGCCAGCAGCCAACCTTGGGACGGGTCCTACGAGCAGTACTTC. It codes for CASSQPWDGSYEQYF.